Below, 30 T cell receptor beta chains from the same sample are listed, as sequenced in a study of PD-L1 blockade in urothelial cancer. The assay was immunoSEQ multiplex PCR, and TCRdb's table has in-frame clones only and misses some. This sample has about 55,000 clones, with approximately 81% found just once. Sample time point: pretreatment peripheral blood. The sequenced sample was PBMCs, obtained around atezolizumab (anti-PD-L1) treatment. These receptors all come from a man aged 65 to 79 with urothelial cancer.

The chain couples TRBV4-2 to TRBJ2-1; 11 bases map to TRBD2. The junction had 6 bases not matched to a gene; V was cut back by 3 bases and J by 2 bases. The CDR3 sequence is 17 residues long. The germline gives CDR1 LGHNA, CDR2 YNFKEQ. The CDR3 loop reads CASSQLAGGRTYNEQFF. CDR3 sequence (DNA): TGTGCCAGCAGCCAGTTAGCGGGGGGGAGGACCTACAATGAGCAGTTCTTC.

This clone was seen once. V usage is TRBV28 and J usage is TRBJ1-2; TRBD1 agrees at 9 bases. Trimming at V came to 4 bases and at J to 4 bases, leaving 19 bases not matched to a gene. Germline lookup yields CDR1 MDHEN and CDR2 SYDVKM. This CDR3 spans 19 amino acids. The CDR3 DNA reads TGTGCCAGCAGTTGGTTTACGGGGACAGGGATAATTATCTGCTATGGCTACACCTTC. It codes for CASSWFTGTGIIICYGYTF.

The chain couples TRBV5-1 to TRBJ1-1; no definite D call. The CDR3 contains 12 residues. V shed 7 bases and J shed 5 bases, with 12 bases lying between them. Germline V CDR1 and CDR2: SGHRS, YFSETQ. CDR3 loop: CASRAGGTEAFF. CDR3 nucleotides: TGCGCCAGCCGCGCGGGCGGGACTGAAGCTTTCTTT.

Note on this clone: The junction does not match germline at one end; this may be a read error. The chain couples TRBV11-1 to TRBJ2-7, with D possibly matching TRBD2 (6 bases). The germline V gene encodes CDR1 SGHAT and CDR2 FQDESV (reference sequence). The CDR3 contains 13 residues. The CDR3 bases are TGTGCCAGCAGCCCGGGGGACTCCAACGAGCAGTACTTC. Encoded protein: CASSPGDSNEQYF.

V usage is TRBV19 and J usage is TRBJ2-1; 12 nucleotides line up with TRBD2. V shed 7 bases, J shed 4 bases, and the junction held 8 bases outside the gene matches. This CDR3 region has 16 residues. Germline values: CDR1 LNHDA, CDR2 SQIVND (reference sequence). CDR3 protein: CASMASGGASYNEQFF. The CDR3 nucleotides read TGTGCCAGTATGGCTAGCGGGGGGGCCTCGTACAATGAGCAGTTCTTC. Filled out from reference TRBV19 and TRBJ2-1, the complete variable domain reads DGGITQSPKYLFRKEGQNVTLSCEQNLNHDAMYWYRQDPGQGLRLIYYSQIVNDFQKGDIAEGYSVSREKKESFPLTVTSAQKNPTAFYLCASMASGGASYNEQFFGPGTRLTVL.

This clone turned up a few times. One end of the junction is discordant with germline, which a read error may explain. V usage is TRBV5-6 and J usage is TRBJ2-7; 9 bases are a match to TRBD1. Looked up from germline, CDR1 is SGHDT and CDR2 is YYEEEE. The CDR3 extends over 12 amino acids. The CDR3 reads CASTKGRDRESF. The DNA for the CDR3 is TGTGCCAGCACCAAGGGACGGGACAGGGAATCTTTC.

This clone was seen a single time. The chain carries TRBV19 and TRBJ2-7; TRBD2 is a possible D gene (6 bases). The germline CDR1 and CDR2 sequences are LNHDA and SQIVND (reference sequence). The V end lost 4 bases, the J end lost 2 bases, and 12 bases lay between the germline ends. This CDR3 contains 14 residues. The CDR3 DNA reads TGTGCCAGTAGTAGGGACTTGAACACCTACGAGCAGTACTTC. It specifies CASSRDLNTYEQYF.

The chain carries TRBV9 and TRBJ2-1; 7 nucleotides match TRBD2. The junction had 6 bases not matched to a gene; V was cut back by 0 bases and J by 12 bases. Germline V gives CDR1 SGDLS, CDR2 YYNGEE. The CDR3 consists of 13 residues. The CDR3 sequence: CASSVVGAGMQFF. The DNA for the CDR3 is TGTGCCAGCAGCGTAGTAGGAGCGGGGATGCAGTTCTTC.

The chain links TRBV28 to TRBJ2-1; the match to TRBD1 covers 8 bases. V dropped 7 bases and J dropped 8; count of bases not matched to a gene: 16. The CDR3 runs 16 residues. Per germline, CDR1 MDHEN and CDR2 SYDVKM. CDR3 amino acids: CASTIGTGVLRDEQFF. For the CDR3, the DNA is TGTGCCAGCACCATAGGGACAGGTGTTTTAAGGGATGAGCAGTTCTTC.

This clone showed up just a few times. The rearrangement links TRBV11-3 to TRBJ2-3; 8 bases agree with TRBD1. Germline CDR1 reads SGHNT; CDR2 reads YENEEA. The CDR3 runs 15 residues. With 4 bases clipped from V and 3 bases from J, the junction kept 6 bases outside the gene matches. For the CDR3, the DNA is TGTGCCAGCAGCTCTACAGGGGGTCGGACAGATACGCAGTATTTT. It codes for CASSSTGGRTDTQYF.

The chain carries TRBV6-1 and TRBJ1-3; no clear D gene. The CDR3 totals 14 residues. Looked up from germline, CDR1 is MNHNS and CDR2 is SASEGT. V was cut by 3 bases and J by 2 bases, with 8 bases left in between. The CDR3 DNA follows: TGTGCCAGCAGTGACGTCAGGACTGGAAACACCATATATTTT. It encodes CASSDVRTGNTIYF.

The chain recombines TRBV9 with TRBJ1-5; the D gene is possibly TRBD1 (6 bases). V gave up 4 bases and J gave up 2 bases, with 13 bases separating them. Germline-derived CDR1 and CDR2 are SGDLS and YYNGEE. The CDR3 length is 15 residues. CDR3: CASSLRGTGNQPQHF. In DNA, the CDR3 is TGTGCCAGCAGCCTCAGGGGCACGGGCAATCAGCCCCAGCATTTT.

This clone was observed a few times. Distinct nucleotide sequences in the sample also encode this CDR3. The V gene is TRBV9, the J gene TRBJ2-1, with 13 positions matching TRBD2. With 3 bases clipped from V and 7 bases from J, the junction kept 4 bases outside the gene matches. The CDR3 extends over 15 amino acids. Germline V gene lookup returns CDR1 SGDLS and CDR2 YYNGEE. In DNA form, the CDR3 reads TGTGCCAGCAGCGAAAGGACTAGCGGGAGTAATGAGCAGTTCTTC. It translates to CASSERTSGSNEQFF.

In this sample, this clone turned up once. The chain uses TRBV12-5 and TRBJ2-7; possibly TRBD1 for D (5 bases). The germline gives CDR1 LGHNT, CDR2 FRNRAP. The CDR3 has 13 residues. V lost 2 bases and J 2 bases, leaving 7 bases between the germline ends. Written as DNA, the CDR3 is TGTGCTAGTGGTTTGAGGGGCGCCTACGAGCAGTACTTC. This gives the protein CASGLRGAYEQYF.

The chain carries TRBV18 and TRBJ1-1; the D gene is possibly TRBD1 (6 bases). Trimming removed 3 bases from V and 4 bases from J, with 12 bases in between. Per germline, CDR1 KGHSH and CDR2 LQKENI. There are 14 residues in the CDR3. In DNA, the CDR3 is TGTGCCAGCTCACCTCAGGGGTCGAGCACTGAAGCTTTCTTT. This encodes CASSPQGSSTEAFF.

The rearrangement joins TRBV19 to TRBJ1-4; 7 positions agree with TRBD1. The germline V gene has CDR1 LNHDA and CDR2 SQIVND (reference sequence). CDR3 length: 14 residues. The J segment lost 3 bases and the V segment lost 3 bases, leaving 1 base of the junction unmatched. CDR3 nucleotide sequence: TGTGCCAGTAGTATGACAGGGTCTAATGAAAAACTGTTTTTT. This gives the protein CASSMTGSNEKLFF.

This chain connects TRBV19 to TRBJ1-1; D gene unclear. Trimming removed 3 bases from V and 1 base from J, with 12 bases in between. The CDR3 consists of 15 residues. In germline, CDR1 is LNHDA, CDR2 SQIVND (reference sequence). CDR3: CASSIWASTNTEAFF. CDR3 nucleotides: TGTGCCAGTAGTATTTGGGCCAGCACGAACACTGAAGCTTTCTTT.

This rearrangement joins TRBV28 to TRBJ2-7, with 7 bases identical to TRBD2. Germline CDR1 is MDHEN and CDR2 is SYDVKM. The J segment lost 6 bases and the V segment lost 2 bases, leaving 13 bases of the junction unmatched. There are 16 residues in the CDR3. For the CDR3, the DNA is TGTGCCAGCAGTTTAACTGCGGGAGTGGGCCGGCCCGAGCAGTACTTC. The encoded protein is CASSLTAGVGRPEQYF. The full variable domain, completed using reference TRBV28 and TRBJ2-7, is DVKVTQSSRYLVKRTGEKVFLECVQDMDHENMFWYRQDPGLGLRLIYFSYDVKMKEKGDIPEGYSVSREKKERFSLILESASTNQTSMYLCASSLTAGVGRPEQYFGPGTRLTVT.

The chain couples TRBV5-4 to TRBJ2-5; 8 bases are shared with TRBD1. V gave up 7 bases and J gave up 3 bases; unmatched junction bases: 8. This CDR3 comprises 14 residues. Per the germline V gene, CDR1 is SGHNT and CDR2 is YYREEE (reference sequence). CDR3 DNA: TGTGCCAGCGGCGCAGGGGGCACAGAAGAGACCCAGTACTTC. It specifies CASGAGGTEETQYF.

The chain joins TRBV12-5 to TRBJ2-2; weak D call: TRBD1 (6 bases). Trimming pared 1 base from V and 7 bases from J, leaving 13 bases between. Looked up from germline, CDR1 is LGHNT and CDR2 is FRNRAP. The CDR3 covers 15 residues. CDR3 amino acids: CASGLDRASVGELFF. Here the CDR3 DNA reads TGTGCTAGTGGTTTGGACAGGGCGTCCGTCGGGGAGCTGTTTTTT.

This clone was seen more than once but under ten times. DNA of the CDR3: TGTGCCAGCAGCCAGGCTGGACAGGGGAGCGGGGAGCTGTTTTTT. Translating it yields CASSQAGQGSGELFF. J is TRBJ2-2 and V is TRBV7-8, with 9 bases matching TRBD1. From germline, CDR1 is SGHVS and CDR2 FQNEAQ. Trimming removed 5 bases from V and 7 bases from J; junction bases left unmatched: 8. This CDR3 is built from 15 residues.

Only one count was recorded for this clone. The rearrangement joins TRBV29-1 to TRBJ2-7; 7 nucleotides align to TRBD1. This CDR3 contains 14 residues. Per the germline V gene, CDR1 is SQVTM and CDR2 is ANQGSEA. V shed 6 bases, J shed 3 bases, and the junction held 11 bases outside the gene matches. The CDR3 DNA follows: TGCAGCGTGTCGGGACAGCGCTCAATCTACGAGCAGTACTTC. Amino acids: CSVSGQRSIYEQYF.

Only one count was recorded for this clone. V and J are TRBV4-1 and TRBJ1-1, with 7 nucleotides matching TRBD1. CDR3 length equals 14 residues. Germline CDR1 and CDR2: MGHRA and YSYEKL. The V segment lost 2 bases and the J segment 4 bases; nucleotides outside the gene matches: 4. CDR3 DNA sequence: TGCGCCAGCAGCCAACGACAGGGAATCACTGAAGCTTTCTTT. Translated: CASSQRQGITEAFF.

This chain uses TRBV5-4 with TRBJ2-1, with D tentatively TRBD1 or TRBD2 (7 bases each). Germline V gene lookup returns CDR1 SGHNT and CDR2 YYREEE (reference sequence). The CDR3 loop spans 16 amino acids. V was pared by 4 bases and J by 2 bases, with 16 bases between. The CDR3 region is CASSLGGDRTYNEQFF. CDR3 nucleotides: TGTGCCAGCAGCCTGGGGGGGGACAGAACCTACAATGAGCAGTTCTTC.

This CDR3 reads CASSSRQGRVTGELFF. For the CDR3, the DNA is TGTGCCAGCAGCTCCCGACAGGGGCGGGTCACCGGGGAGCTGTTTTTT. The chain combines TRBV5-4 with TRBJ2-2; 8 bases are a match to TRBD1. J gave up 4 bases and V 3 bases, and 8 bases lay outside the gene matches. CDR1 is SGHNT, CDR2 YYREEE, per germline (reference sequence). The CDR3 covers 16 residues.

This clone has a single count. J is TRBJ2-3 and V is TRBV5-1; D perhaps matches TRBD2 (5 bases). Germline CDR1 and CDR2: SGHRS and YFSETQ. The V end was cut by 0 bases, the J end by 4 bases, with 12 bases between. The CDR3 extends over 15 amino acids. Here the CDR3 reads CASSLASGGADTQYF. For the CDR3, the DNA is TGCGCCAGCAGCTTGGCCAGTGGAGGCGCAGATACGCAGTATTTT.

This clone is a singleton in its sample. The chain recombines TRBV6-1 with TRBJ2-7; 8 bases are shared with TRBD1. Germline V gene lookup returns CDR1 MNHNS and CDR2 SASEGT. This CDR3 is built from 15 residues. The ends lost 4 bases at V and 0 bases at J; junction bases unmatched: 5. The CDR3 nucleotides read TGTGCCAGCAGTGGCATAGGACAGGGCTCCTACGAGCAGTACTTC. It specifies CASSGIGQGSYEQYF.

The DNA of the CDR3 is TGTGCCAGCAGTGACCTCCGGGATGAGCAGTTCTTC. As protein: CASSDLRDEQFF. The chain couples TRBV6-1 to TRBJ2-1, with D unresolved. CDR1 is MNHNS and CDR2 is SASEGT in the germline V gene. Trimming removed 3 bases from V and 8 bases from J, with 8 bases in between. The CDR3 is made up of 12 amino acids.

This chain joins TRBV5-5 and TRBJ1-2; D is ambiguous. The CDR3 has 14 amino acids. Trimming stripped 1 base from V and 4 bases from J, with 11 bases between. Germline values: CDR1 SGHKS, CDR2 YYEKEE (reference sequence). CDR3 sequence (DNA): TGTGCCAGCAGCTTGCAGGTTCGGGGCTATGGCTACACCTTC. Translating it yields CASSLQVRGYGYTF.

V gene TRBV7-7 combines with J gene TRBJ2-3; D might be TRBD2 (6 bases). With 5 bases removed from V and 2 bases from J, the gap between germline ends came to 14 bases. Germline-derived CDR1 and CDR2 are SSHAT and FNYEAQ (reference sequence). CDR3 length equals 15 residues. CDR3 DNA sequence: TGTGCCAGCAGCCCTAGCGTGGGGAACACAGATACGCAGTATTTT. Translated: CASSPSVGNTDTQYF.